The table lists the clone carrying this T cell receptor (beta chain) with a few counts. This entry belongs to a study of cytomegalovirus exposure and HLA in healthy donors. 13 Jbeta primers and 60 Vbeta primers were used for the PCR. Clones were sequenced by immunoSEQ multiplex PCR, and TCRdb holds only the in-frame ones, with some missing. Of some 110,000 clones listed, about 72% were seen once; the top ten hold 15% to 20%. The specimen sequenced was PBMCs. The clonotype was recovered from a man aged 50 to 60 in good health and CMV-seropositive.

Here the CDR3 reads CASSHSTGNIQYF. The DNA of the CDR3 is TGCGCCAGCAGTCACTCAACAGGGAACATTCAGTACTTC. The V and J genes are TRBV23-1 and TRBJ2-4; D possibly corresponds to TRBD1 (6 bases). TRBV23-1 is annotated as an ORF whose role is uncertain. This CDR3 is built from 13 residues. V gave up 3 bases and J gave up 7 bases, with 10 bases separating them.